The rows below give T cell receptor beta chains drawn from one sample of a study of technical replicates of blood from several donors. Repertoires were generated with immunoSEQ multiplex PCR, while TCRdb's copy carries only in-frame clones and drops some. This repertoire shows 55,000 to 65,000 clones, about 86% found once; its top ten account for 5.1%. The sequenced material came from PBMCs. These receptors originate from a human donor in good health. Some clones in this sample may be carry-over from other donors' samples. Each CDR3 is given with its conserved first and last residue. A D gene is named only where the DNA matches it firmly. A row's size may be missing; if present it is once, few, many or a size class.

>TRBV5-4|TRBJ2-3|.|.
CASSQRQYTDTQYF
TGTGCCAGCAGCCAAAGACAGTACACAGATACGCAGTATTTT
>TRBV4-3|TRBJ1-2|.|.
CASSPLPTGNYGYTF
TGCGCCAGCAGCCCATTACCGACAGGAAACTATGGCTACACCTTC
>TRBV4-3|TRBJ1-5|.|.
CASSQDTGHNQPQHF
TGCGCCAGCAGCCAAGACACAGGGCACAATCAGCCCCAGCATTTT
>TRBV12-5|TRBJ1-2|.|TRBD1
CASGLQQGVVYGYTF
TGTGCTAGTGGACTACAACAGGGGGTCGTCTATGGCTACACCTTC
>TRBV5-5|TRBJ1-5|.|TRBD1
CASSLDRDQPQHF
TGTGCCAGCAGCCTAGACAGGGACCAGCCCCAGCATTTT
>TRBV7-9|TRBJ2-3|.|TRBD1
CASSLFQRGQGSDTQYF
TGTGCCAGCAGCTTATTTCAACGGGGACAGGGGTCAGATACGCAGTATTTT
>TRBV5-4|TRBJ1-2|.|.
CASSLNLQEGYTF
TGTGCCAGCAGCTTGAATCTCCAAGAGGGTTACACCTTC
>TRBV7-9|TRBJ2-3|.|.
CASSDVGLSDTQYF
TGTGCCAGCAGCGACGTGGGGCTATCGGATACGCAGTATTTT
>TRBV6-6|TRBJ1-2|.|TRBD1
CASSYGGQGYGYTF
TGTGCCAGCAGTTACGGGGGACAGGGCTATGGCTACACCTTC
>TRBV4-1|TRBJ2-1|.|.
CASSRTQNNEQFF
TGCGCCAGCAGTCGCACTCAAAACAATGAGCAGTTCTTC
>TRBV5-4|TRBJ1-1|few|TRBD1
CASSFGGQEDTEAFF
TGTGCCAGCAGCTTTGGGGGACAGGAGGACACTGAAGCTTTCTTT
>TRBV30|TRBJ1-4|.|.
CAWAPPGLLNEKLFF
TGTGCCTGGGCCCCACCGGGACTCCTTAATGAAAAACTGTTTTTT
>TRBV5-6|TRBJ2-7|.|.
CASSLGRGNYEQYF
TGTGCCAGCAGCCTAGGCAGGGGAAACTACGAGCAGTACTTC
>TRBV5-8|TRBJ2-5|.|.
CASTLPGEQGRETQYF
TGTGCCAGCACCCTGCCCGGAGAACAGGGTAGGGAGACCCAGTACTTC
>TRBV5-4|TRBJ1-1|.|.
CASSLAGVRVGTEAFF
TGTGCCAGCAGCTTGGCGGGTGTCAGGGTGGGAACTGAAGCTTTCTTT
>TRBV5-6|TRBJ2-3|.|.
CASSLIEGRSDTQYF
TGTGCCAGCAGCTTGATAGAGGGCCGGTCGGATACGCAGTATTTT
>TRBV6-5|TRBJ2-2|.|TRBD1
CASSFSVRGRGGELFF
TGTGCCAGCAGTTTTTCCGTCAGGGGGCGAGGCGGGGAGCTGTTTTTT
>TRBV5-1|TRBJ2-7|.|.
CASSLAGSPSSYEQYF
TGCGCCAGCAGCTTGGCCGGGAGCCCGAGCTCCTACGAGCAGTACTTC
>TRBV29-1|TRBJ2-5|.|TRBD2
CSVNGLAGHQETQYF
TGCAGCGTTAACGGACTAGCGGGACACCAAGAGACCCAGTACTTC
>TRBV6-5|TRBJ2-7|.|TRBD1
CASSYQGQREQYF
TGTGCCAGCAGTTACCAGGGACAGCGCGAGCAGTACTTC
>TRBV18|TRBJ2-3|.|.
CASSPLQGTDTQYF
TGTGCCAGCTCACCCCTCCAGGGGACAGATACGCAGTATTTT
>TRBV18|TRBJ2-7|.|TRBD2
CASSPSSGGAHEQYF
TGTGCCAGCTCACCGTCCAGCGGGGGGGCCCACGAGCAGTACTTC
>TRBV4-1|TRBJ2-4|.|.
CASSQVGLPRAKNIQYF
TGCGCCAGCAGCCAAGTCGGACTACCGAGAGCCAAAAACATTCAGTACTTC
>TRBV18|TRBJ2-1|once|TRBD2
CASSPFREGYNEQFF
TGTGCCAGCTCACCATTTCGGGAGGGATACAATGAGCAGTTCTTC
>TRBV5-1|TRBJ1-4|.|TRBD1
CASSLATGGGEKLFF
TGCGCCAGCAGCTTGGCGACAGGGGGCGGGGAAAAACTGTTTTTT
>TRBV10-3|TRBJ1-3|.|.
CAISQSGESRNTIYF
TGTGCCATCAGTCAGTCAGGGGAAAGTCGAAACACCATATATTTT
>TRBV7-9|TRBJ2-1|.|TRBD2
CASSKPGLAGEEQFF
TGTGCCAGCAGCAAGCCGGGACTAGCGGGAGAAGAGCAGTTCTTC
>TRBV7-9|TRBJ1-1|once|.
CASSSPGATEAFF
TGTGCCAGCAGCTCCCCTGGGGCCACTGAAGCTTTCTTT
>TRBV5-1|TRBJ2-7|.|.
CASSLIGGQSYEQYF
TGCGCCAGCAGCTTGATCGGGGGTCAAAGCTACGAGCAGTACTTC
>TRBV5-1|TRBJ2-1|.|TRBD2
CASSLDPGLAGATYNEQFF
TGCGCCAGCAGCTTGGACCCGGGGCTAGCGGGGGCTACTTACAATGAGCAGTTCTTC
>TRBV27|TRBJ1-1|.|.
CASSQGQNTEAFF
TGTGCCAGCAGTCAAGGACAGAACACTGAAGCTTTCTTT